This T cell receptor beta chain was recovered during a study of cytomegalovirus exposure and HLA in healthy donors. Clones were read by immunoSEQ multiplex PCR, and TCRdb kept only the in-frame ones, dropping some. Of more than 65,000 clones in the sample, roughly 93% were seen once. V gave up 6 bases and J gave up 0 bases; unmatched junction bases: 4. CDR3 length: 17 amino acids. CDR1 and CDR2 (germline): SGHNT, YYREEE (reference sequence). This TCR was sampled from a man aged 18 to 30 in good health and CMV-seronegative. The J gene is TRBJ2-1, the V gene TRBV5-4, with TRBD2 identical over 15 bases. The sequenced sample consisted of PBMCs. The CDR3: CASTLGLAGGSYNEQFF. The DNA for the CDR3 is TGTGCCAGCACCCTGGGACTAGCGGGAGGCTCCTACAATGAGCAGTTCTTC.